These 18 T cell receptor beta chains originate from one sample sequenced in a study of cytomegalovirus exposure and HLA in healthy donors. The PCR made use of 60 Vbeta and 13 Jbeta primers. The table came from immunoSEQ multiplex PCR; TCRdb's copy has only in-frame clones and leaves some out. The sample has some 130,000 clones, 75% to 90% seen once. The sample comprised PBMCs. Receptors originate from a man aged 35 to 55 in good health and CMV-seronegative.

To note about this clone: A read error may produce the germline difference seen at one junction end. V and J are TRBV2 and TRBJ1-1; 9 bases are shared with TRBD1. This CDR3 has 18 residues. The germline CDR1 and CDR2 sequences are SNHLY and FYNNEI. This chain's CDR3 is CASSVTGGLGLGNNEAFF. In DNA, the CDR3 is TGTGCCAGCAGCGTCACAGGGGGCTTGGGGCTTGGGAACAATGAAGCTTTCTTT.

The rearrangement links TRBV5-5 to TRBJ2-1, with a possible D match to TRBD1 (6 bases). V gave up 4 bases and J gave up 0 bases, with 14 bases separating them. CDR3 length equals 16 residues. CDR1 is SGHKS, CDR2 YYEKEE, per germline (reference sequence). CDR3 loop: CASSHIDRPSYNEQFF. CDR3 in DNA: TGTGCCAGCAGCCACATCGACAGGCCCTCCTACAATGAGCAGTTCTTC.

In its sample, this clone was seen once. This chain connects TRBV28 to TRBJ2-3; 13 bases match TRBD2. From germline, CDR1 is MDHEN and CDR2 SYDVKM. After removal of 3 bases from V and 0 bases from J, the junction contained 15 bases not matched to a gene. This CDR3 region has 21 residues. CDR3 region: CASSLFVVRTSGSGSTDTQYF. CDR3 bases: TGTGCCAGCAGTTTGTTTGTAGTGCGGACTAGCGGGAGTGGGAGCACAGATACGCAGTATTTT.

The rearrangement joins TRBV28 to TRBJ1-5; D perhaps matches TRBD1 (5 bases). Germline values: CDR1 MDHEN, CDR2 SYDVKM. The CDR3 runs to 17 residues. The germline V and J ends were trimmed by 5 bases and 2 bases, with 19 bases remaining between them. CDR3 nucleotide sequence: TGTGCCAGCAGTCCACCGCCAGGGTTGGTGGGCAATCAGCCCCAGCATTTT. Its translation: CASSPPPGLVGNQPQHF.

V and J are TRBV4-2 and TRBJ2-3, with a possible D match to TRBD2 (6 bases). V was shortened by 0 bases and J by 2 bases, with 9 bases between the two germline ends. Germline lookup yields CDR1 LGHNA and CDR2 YNFKEQ. CDR3 length: 15 residues. The chain's CDR3 is CASSQDADYTDTQYF. The CDR3 DNA sequence: TGTGCCAGCAGCCAAGATGCGGACTACACAGATACGCAGTATTTT.

The count of this clone is one. This chain joins TRBV28 and TRBJ1-2; D is perhaps TRBD1 (5 bases). This CDR3 spans 17 amino acids. Germline lookup yields CDR1 MDHEN and CDR2 SYDVKM. V was shortened by 2 bases and J by 7 bases, with 23 bases between the two germline ends. CDR3 DNA: TGTGCCAGCAGTTTAAAGGGGTGGAAGAACACGGGCGGTGGCTACACCTTC. Translation gives CASSLKGWKNTGGGYTF.

This clone was seen once. The genes are TRBV6-1 and TRBJ1-1; D may be TRBD1 (6 bases). CDR1 MNHNS and CDR2 SASEGT come from the germline V gene. Trimming removed 4 bases from V and 7 bases from J, with 13 bases in between. The CDR3 runs to 13 residues. CDR3 DNA: TGTGCCAGCAGTGCTCGACAGGAAGTTGAAGCTTTCTTT. Its protein product is CASSARQEVEAFF.

This chain links TRBV6-1 with TRBJ1-1; D is unresolved. In germline, CDR1 is MNHNS, CDR2 SASEGT. Trimming took off 3 bases at V and 2 bases at J, with 7 bases between the two ends. CDR3 length: 13 amino acids. CDR3 protein: CASSDLINTEAFF. The CDR3 DNA reads as TGTGCCAGCAGTGATCTTATCAACACTGAAGCTTTCTTT.

This rearrangement joins TRBV27 to TRBJ2-2, with D possibly TRBD1 on 5 matching bases. The CDR3 is 16 residues long. In germline, CDR1 is MNHEY, CDR2 SMNVEV (reference sequence). The ends were cut back, 7 bases at V and 5 bases at J, with 20 bases in the middle. The CDR3 protein is CASTPTPQGVTGELFF. In DNA form, the CDR3 reads TGTGCCAGCACCCCCACCCCCCAGGGCGTAACCGGGGAGCTGTTTTTT.

V gene TRBV30 combines with J gene TRBJ2-2; 8 bases map to TRBD2. The germline V gene has CDR1 GTSNPN and CDR2 SVGIG (reference sequence). The CDR3 length is 16 residues. Unmatched junction bases numbered 8, after V lost 2 bases and J lost 3 bases. The CDR3 spells CAWSTLLAEDTGELFF. The CDR3 region has the DNA TGTGCCTGGAGTACCTTACTAGCGGAGGACACCGGGGAGCTGTTTTTT.

The J gene is TRBJ2-7, the V gene TRBV25-1; D possibly corresponds to TRBD2 (7 bases). Germline lookup yields CDR1 MGHDK and CDR2 SYGVNS. CDR3 size: 14 residues. The germline V and J ends were trimmed by 4 bases and 2 bases, with 12 bases remaining between them. The CDR3 region has the DNA TGTGCCAGCAGTGCCGGGGGGCGCCCCTACGAGCAGTACTTC. Translated, it gives CASSAGGRPYEQYF.

The rearrangement links TRBV30 to TRBJ1-4, with a tentative D call TRBD1 (6 bases). Germline lookup yields CDR1 GTSNPN and CDR2 SVGIG (reference sequence). The CDR3 is 13 amino acids. V lost 4 bases, J lost 5 bases, and 11 bases lay in between. The CDR3 loop is CAWTTGLNEKLFF. CDR3 nucleotides: TGTGCCTGGACCACAGGGCTCAATGAAAAACTGTTTTTT.

The rearrangement links TRBV5-1 to TRBJ2-5; TRBD1 aligns across 11 bases. Trimming cost V 0 bases and J 1 base; bases outside gene matches: 8. CDR3 length equals 18 residues. Germline-derived CDR1 and CDR2 are SGHRS and YFSETQ. CDR3 DNA: TGCGCCAGCAGCTTGGGGACAGGGGGCGCTTCATCCCAAGAGACCCAGTACTTC. Amino acids: CASSLGTGGASSQETQYF.

The genes are TRBV29-1 and TRBJ2-1, with a tentative D call TRBD2 (6 bases). The germline V and J ends were trimmed by 4 bases and 2 bases, with 12 bases remaining between them. Germline V lookup: CDR1 SQVTM, CDR2 ANQGSEA. CDR3 length: 14 amino acids. The CDR3 loop is CSVGTSYPYNEQFF. In nucleotides, the CDR3 is TGCAGCGTTGGTACTAGCTACCCCTACAATGAGCAGTTCTTC.

The chain has TRBV28 and TRBJ1-1; tentatively, D is TRBD1 (6 bases). The germline CDR1 and CDR2 sequences are MDHEN and SYDVKM. Trimming pared 3 bases from V and 4 bases from J, leaving 15 bases between. The CDR3 consists of 15 residues. The CDR3 reads CASSFTGSGGTEAFF. Written as DNA, the CDR3 is TGTGCCAGCAGTTTTACAGGGAGTGGAGGCACTGAAGCTTTCTTT.

This rearrangement joins TRBV4-1 to TRBJ2-1; 7 bases line up with TRBD2. CDR1 is MGHRA, CDR2 YSYEKL, per germline. Unmatched junction bases numbered 4, after V lost 3 bases and J lost 8 bases. The CDR3 consists of 13 residues. The CDR3 bases are TGCGCCAGCAGCCACCGGGAGGACTATGAGCAGTTCTTC. It encodes CASSHREDYEQFF.

Here the CDR3 reads CASSLVGTGGSEQYF. The CDR3 region has the DNA TGTGCCAGCAGCTTAGTCGGGACAGGGGGAAGCGAGCAGTACTTC. V usage is TRBV7-8 and J usage is TRBJ2-7, with 11 bases identical to TRBD1. CDR3 length equals 15 residues. The germline gives CDR1 SGHVS, CDR2 FQNEAQ. V shed 1 base, J shed 6 bases, and the junction held 5 bases outside the gene matches.

This rearrangement joins TRBV5-1 to TRBJ2-5, with D tentatively TRBD2 (5 bases). Trimming took off 0 bases at V and 2 bases at J, with 11 bases between the two ends. The CDR3 sequence is 15 residues long. Germline values: CDR1 SGHRS, CDR2 YFSETQ. CDR3 sequence (DNA): TGCGCCAGCAGCTTGGGCCTCCGGGGTCAAGAGACCCAGTACTTC. This translates into CASSLGLRGQETQYF.